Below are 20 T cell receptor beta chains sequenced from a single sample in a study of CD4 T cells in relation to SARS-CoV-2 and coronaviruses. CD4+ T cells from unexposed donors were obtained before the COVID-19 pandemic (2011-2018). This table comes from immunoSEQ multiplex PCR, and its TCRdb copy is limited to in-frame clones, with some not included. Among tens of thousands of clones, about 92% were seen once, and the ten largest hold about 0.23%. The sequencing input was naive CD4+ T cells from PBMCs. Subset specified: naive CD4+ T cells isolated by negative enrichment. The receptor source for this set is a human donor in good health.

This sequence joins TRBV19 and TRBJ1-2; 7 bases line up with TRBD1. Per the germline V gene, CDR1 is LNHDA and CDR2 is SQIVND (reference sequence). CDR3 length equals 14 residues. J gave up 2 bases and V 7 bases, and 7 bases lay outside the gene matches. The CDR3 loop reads CASTTTGDNYGYTF. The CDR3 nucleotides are TGTGCCAGTACCACCACAGGGGACAACTATGGCTACACCTTC. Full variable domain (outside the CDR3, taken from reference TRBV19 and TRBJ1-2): DGGITQSPKYLFRKEGQNVTLSCEQNLNHDAMYWYRQDPGQGLRLIYYSQIVNDFQKGDIAEGYSVSREKKESFPLTVTSAQKNPTAFYLCASTTTGDNYGYTFGSGTRLTVV.

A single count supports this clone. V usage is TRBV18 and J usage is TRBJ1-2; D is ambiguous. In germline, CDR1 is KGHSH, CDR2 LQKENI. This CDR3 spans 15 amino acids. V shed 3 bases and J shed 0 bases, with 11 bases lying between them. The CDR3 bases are TGTGCCAGCTCACCTGTACAGCACACTAACTATGGCTACACCTTC. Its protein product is CASSPVQHTNYGYTF.

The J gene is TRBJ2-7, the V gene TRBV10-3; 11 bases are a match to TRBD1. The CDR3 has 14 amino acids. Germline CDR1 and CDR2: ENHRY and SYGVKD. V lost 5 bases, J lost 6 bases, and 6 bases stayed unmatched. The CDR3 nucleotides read TGTGCCATCAGTCCCCCGGGACAGGGGGGCGAGCAGTACTTC. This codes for CAISPPGQGGEQYF.

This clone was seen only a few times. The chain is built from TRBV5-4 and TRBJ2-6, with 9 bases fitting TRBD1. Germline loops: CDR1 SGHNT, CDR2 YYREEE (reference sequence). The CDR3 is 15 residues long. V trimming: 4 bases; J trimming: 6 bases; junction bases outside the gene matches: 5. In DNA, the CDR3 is TGTGCCAGCAGCCCTAGGACAGGGGAGGCCAACGTCCTGACTTTC. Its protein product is CASSPRTGEANVLTF.

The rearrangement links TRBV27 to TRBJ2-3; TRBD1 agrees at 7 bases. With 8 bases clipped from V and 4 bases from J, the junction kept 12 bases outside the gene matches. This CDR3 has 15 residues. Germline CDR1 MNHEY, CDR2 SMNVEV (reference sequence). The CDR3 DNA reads TGTGCCAGCGGGAGACAGGGTGCACTTGCAGATACGCAGTATTTT. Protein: CASGRQGALADTQYF.

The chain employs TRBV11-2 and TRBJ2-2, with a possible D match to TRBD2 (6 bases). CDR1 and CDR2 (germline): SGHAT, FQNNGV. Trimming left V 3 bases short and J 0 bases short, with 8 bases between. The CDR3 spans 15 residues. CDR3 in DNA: TGTGCCAGCAGCTTTAGCGGAACGAACACCGGGGAGCTGTTTTTT. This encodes CASSFSGTNTGELFF. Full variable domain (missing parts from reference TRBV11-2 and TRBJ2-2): EAGVAQSPRYKIIEKRQSVAFWCNPISGHATLYWYQQILGQGPKLLIQFQNNGVVDDSQLPKDRFSAERLKGVDSTLKIQPAKLEDSAVYLCASSFSGTNTGELFFGEGSRLTVL.

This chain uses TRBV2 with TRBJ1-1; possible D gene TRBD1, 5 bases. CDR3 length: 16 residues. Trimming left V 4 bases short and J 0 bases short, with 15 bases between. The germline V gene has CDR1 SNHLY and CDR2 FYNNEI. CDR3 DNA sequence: TGTGCCAGCAGTGGCCCCGGGGGGGGGATGAACACTGAAGCTTTCTTT. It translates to CASSGPGGGMNTEAFF.

Here the CDR3 reads CASRREGVDTQYF. Here the CDR3 DNA reads TGTGCCAGCAGACGCGAGGGGGTTGATACGCAGTATTTT. The genes are TRBV6-5 and TRBJ2-3; maybe TRBD1 (6 bases). Germline lookup yields CDR1 MNHEY and CDR2 SVGAGI. V was clipped by 6 bases and J by 6 bases, with 13 bases between them. The CDR3 has 13 amino acids.

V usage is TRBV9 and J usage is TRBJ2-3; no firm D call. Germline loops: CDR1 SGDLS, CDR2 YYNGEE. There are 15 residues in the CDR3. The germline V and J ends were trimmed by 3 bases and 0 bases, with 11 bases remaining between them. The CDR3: CASSATTSSTDTQYF. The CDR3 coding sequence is TGTGCCAGCAGCGCCACGACGTCTAGCACAGATACGCAGTATTTT.

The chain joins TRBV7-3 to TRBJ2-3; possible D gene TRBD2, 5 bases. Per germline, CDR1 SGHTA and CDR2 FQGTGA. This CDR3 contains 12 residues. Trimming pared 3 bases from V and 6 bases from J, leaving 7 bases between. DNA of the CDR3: TGTGCCAGCAGCTTTAGCGTCGATACGCAGTATTTT. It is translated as CASSFSVDTQYF.

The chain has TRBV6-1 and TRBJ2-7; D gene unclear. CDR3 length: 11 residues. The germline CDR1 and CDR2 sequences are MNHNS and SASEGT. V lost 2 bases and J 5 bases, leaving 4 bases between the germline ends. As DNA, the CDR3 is TGTGCCAGCAGTGAATTCCACGAGCAGTACTTC. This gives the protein CASSEFHEQYF.

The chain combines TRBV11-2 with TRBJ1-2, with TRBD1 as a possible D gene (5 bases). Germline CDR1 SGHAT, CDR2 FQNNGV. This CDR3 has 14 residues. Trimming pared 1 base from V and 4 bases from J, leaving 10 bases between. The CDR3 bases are TGTGCCAGCAGCTTAGTGGCCGGGGGCTATGGCTACACCTTC. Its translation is CASSLVAGGYGYTF. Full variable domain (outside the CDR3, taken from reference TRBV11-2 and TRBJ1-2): EAGVAQSPRYKIIEKRQSVAFWCNPISGHATLYWYQQILGQGPKLLIQFQNNGVVDDSQLPKDRFSAERLKGVDSTLKIQPAKLEDSAVYLCASSLVAGGYGYTFGSGTRLTVV.

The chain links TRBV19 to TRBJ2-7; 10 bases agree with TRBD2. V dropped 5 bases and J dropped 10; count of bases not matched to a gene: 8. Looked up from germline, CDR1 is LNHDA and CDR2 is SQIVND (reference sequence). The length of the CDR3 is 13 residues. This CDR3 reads CASSARLAGEQYF. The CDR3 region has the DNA TGTGCCAGTAGTGCTCGGCTAGCGGGGGAACAGTACTTC.

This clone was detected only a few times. The CDR3 spells CASTGMVASYNEQFF. CDR3 DNA: TGTGCCAGCACAGGGATGGTAGCCTCCTACAATGAGCAGTTCTTC. The rearrangement joins TRBV6-5 to TRBJ2-1; maybe TRBD1 (5 bases). V was cut by 7 bases and J by 0 bases, with 13 bases left in between. The length of the CDR3 is 15 residues. Germline CDR1 and CDR2: MNHEY and SVGAGI.

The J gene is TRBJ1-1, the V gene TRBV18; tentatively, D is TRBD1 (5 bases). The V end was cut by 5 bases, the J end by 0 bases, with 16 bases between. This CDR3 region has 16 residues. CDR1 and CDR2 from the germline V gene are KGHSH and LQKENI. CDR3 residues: CASSSQGPTMNTEAFF. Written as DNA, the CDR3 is TGTGCCAGCTCATCTCAGGGTCCTACAATGAACACTGAAGCTTTCTTT. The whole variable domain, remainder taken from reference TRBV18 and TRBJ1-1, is NAGVMQNPRHLVRRRGQEARLRCSPMKGHSHVYWYRQLPEEGLKFMVYLQKENIIDESGMPKERFSAEFPKEGPSILRIQQVVRGDSAAYFCASSSQGPTMNTEAFFGQGTRLTVV.

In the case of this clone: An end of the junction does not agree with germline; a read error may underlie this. The CDR3, as DNA: TGTGCCAGCAGCCAAGACAGGGGGGAAATCTTC. Protein product: CASSQDRGEIF. V and J are TRBV3-1 (or the pseudogene TRBV3-2) and TRBJ2-1, with a tentative D call TRBD1 (7 bases). The V gene's germline CDR1 is LGHDT and CDR2 YNNKEL (reference sequence). The CDR3 extends over 11 amino acids.

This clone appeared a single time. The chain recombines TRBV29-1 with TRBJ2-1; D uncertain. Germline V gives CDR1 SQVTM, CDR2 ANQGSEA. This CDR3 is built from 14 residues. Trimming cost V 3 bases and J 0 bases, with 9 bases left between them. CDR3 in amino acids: CSVEYRFSYNEQFF. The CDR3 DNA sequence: TGCAGCGTTGAGTACCGTTTCTCCTACAATGAGCAGTTCTTC.

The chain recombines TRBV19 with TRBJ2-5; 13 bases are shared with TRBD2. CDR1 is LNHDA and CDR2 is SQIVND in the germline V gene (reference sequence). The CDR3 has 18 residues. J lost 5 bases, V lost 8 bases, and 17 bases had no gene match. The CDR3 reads CASAGSGTSGGAGETQYF. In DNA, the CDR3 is TGTGCCAGTGCCGGTTCAGGTACTAGCGGGGGGGCCGGCGAGACCCAGTACTTC.

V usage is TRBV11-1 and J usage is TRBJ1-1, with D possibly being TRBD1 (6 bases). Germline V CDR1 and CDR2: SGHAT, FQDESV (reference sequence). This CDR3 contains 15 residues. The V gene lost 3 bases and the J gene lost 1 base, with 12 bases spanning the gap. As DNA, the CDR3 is TGTGCCAGCAGCTTGAACAGGGTTCAGAACACTGAAGCTTTCTTT. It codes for CASSLNRVQNTEAFF.

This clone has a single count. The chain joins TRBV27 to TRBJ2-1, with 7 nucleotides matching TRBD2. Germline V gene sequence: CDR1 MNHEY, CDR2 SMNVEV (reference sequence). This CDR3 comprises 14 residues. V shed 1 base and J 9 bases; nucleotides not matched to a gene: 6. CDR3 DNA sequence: TGTGCCAGCAGTTTATTCGGGACTAAGAGTGAGCAGTTCTTC. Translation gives CASSLFGTKSEQFF.